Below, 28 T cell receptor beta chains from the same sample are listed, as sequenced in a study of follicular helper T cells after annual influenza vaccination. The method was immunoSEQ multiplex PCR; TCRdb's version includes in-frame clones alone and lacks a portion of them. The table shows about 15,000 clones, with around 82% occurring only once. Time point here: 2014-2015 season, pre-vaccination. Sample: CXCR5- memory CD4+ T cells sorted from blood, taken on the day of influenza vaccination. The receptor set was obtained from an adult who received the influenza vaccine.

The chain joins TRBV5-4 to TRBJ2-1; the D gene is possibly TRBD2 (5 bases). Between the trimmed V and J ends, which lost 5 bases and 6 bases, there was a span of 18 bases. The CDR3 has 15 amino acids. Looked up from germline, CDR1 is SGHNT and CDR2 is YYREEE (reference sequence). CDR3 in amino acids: CASRTPGGSTNEQFF. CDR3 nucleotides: TGTGCCAGCAGAACGCCCGGAGGCTCCACCAATGAGCAGTTCTTC.

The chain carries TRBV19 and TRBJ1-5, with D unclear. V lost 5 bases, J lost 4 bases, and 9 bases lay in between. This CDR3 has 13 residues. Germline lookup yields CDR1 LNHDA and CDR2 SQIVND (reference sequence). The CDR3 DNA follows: TGTGCCAGTAGTCCCAGGAGGAATCAGCCCCAGCATTTT. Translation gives CASSPRRNQPQHF.

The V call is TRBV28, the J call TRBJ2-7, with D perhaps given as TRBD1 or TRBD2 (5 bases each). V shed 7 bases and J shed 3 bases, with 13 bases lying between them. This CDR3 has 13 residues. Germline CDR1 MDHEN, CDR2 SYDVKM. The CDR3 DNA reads TGTGCCAGCACAACTAGGGGTCTCTACGAGCAGTACTTC. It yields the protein CASTTRGLYEQYF. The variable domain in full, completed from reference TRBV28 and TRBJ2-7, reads DVKVTQSSRYLVKRTGEKVFLECVQDMDHENMFWYRQDPGLGLRLIYFSYDVKMKEKGDIPEGYSVSREKKERFSLILESASTNQTSMYLCASTTRGLYEQYFGPGTRLTVT.

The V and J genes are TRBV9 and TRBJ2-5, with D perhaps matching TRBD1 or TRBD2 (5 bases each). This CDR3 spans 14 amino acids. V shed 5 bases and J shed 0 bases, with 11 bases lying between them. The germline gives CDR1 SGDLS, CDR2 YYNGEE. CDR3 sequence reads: CASSRGLYQETQYF. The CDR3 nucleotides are TGTGCCAGCAGTCGGGGCCTTTACCAAGAGACCCAGTACTTC.

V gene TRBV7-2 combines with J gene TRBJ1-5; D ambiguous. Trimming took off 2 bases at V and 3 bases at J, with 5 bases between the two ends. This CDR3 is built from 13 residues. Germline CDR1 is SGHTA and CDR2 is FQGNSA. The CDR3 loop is CASSLQVNQPQHF. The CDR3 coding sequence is TGTGCCAGCAGCTTACAGGTCAATCAGCCCCAGCATTTT.

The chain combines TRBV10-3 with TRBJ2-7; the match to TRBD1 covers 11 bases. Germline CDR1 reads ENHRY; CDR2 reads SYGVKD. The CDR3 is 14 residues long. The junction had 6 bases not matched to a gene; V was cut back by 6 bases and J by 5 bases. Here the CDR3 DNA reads TGTGCCATCAGCGGACAGGGGGCTGAGAACGAGCAGTACTTC. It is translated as CAISGQGAENEQYF.

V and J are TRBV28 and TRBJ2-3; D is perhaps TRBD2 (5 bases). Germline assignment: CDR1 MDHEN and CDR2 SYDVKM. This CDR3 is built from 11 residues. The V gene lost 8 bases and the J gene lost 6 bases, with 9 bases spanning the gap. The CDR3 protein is CASHRGDTQYF. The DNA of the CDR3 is TGTGCCAGCCACCGCGGGGATACGCAGTATTTT. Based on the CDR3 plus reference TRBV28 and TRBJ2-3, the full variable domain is DVKVTQSSRYLVKRTGEKVFLECVQDMDHENMFWYRQDPGLGLRLIYFSYDVKMKEKGDIPEGYSVSREKKERFSLILESASTNQTSMYLCASHRGDTQYFGPGTRLTVL.

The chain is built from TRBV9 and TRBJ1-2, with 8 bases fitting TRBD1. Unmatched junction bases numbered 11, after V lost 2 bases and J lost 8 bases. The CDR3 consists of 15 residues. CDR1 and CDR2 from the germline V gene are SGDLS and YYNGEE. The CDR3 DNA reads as TGTGCCAGCAGCGTGGAGCAGGGGGCTGGTTACGGCTACACCTTC. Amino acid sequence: CASSVEQGAGYGYTF.

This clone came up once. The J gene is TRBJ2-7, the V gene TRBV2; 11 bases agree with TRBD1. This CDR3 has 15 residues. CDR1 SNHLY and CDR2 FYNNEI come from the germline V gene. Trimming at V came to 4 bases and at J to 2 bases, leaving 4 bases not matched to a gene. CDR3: CASSGGQGVPYEQYF. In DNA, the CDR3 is TGTGCCAGCAGTGGGGGACAGGGGGTCCCCTACGAGCAGTACTTC.

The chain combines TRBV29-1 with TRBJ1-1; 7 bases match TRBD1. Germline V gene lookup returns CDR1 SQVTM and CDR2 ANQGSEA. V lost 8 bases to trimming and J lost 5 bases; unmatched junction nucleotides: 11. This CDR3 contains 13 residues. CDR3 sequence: CSIGVTGWTEAFF. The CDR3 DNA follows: TGCAGCATTGGGGTGACAGGGTGGACTGAAGCTTTCTTT.

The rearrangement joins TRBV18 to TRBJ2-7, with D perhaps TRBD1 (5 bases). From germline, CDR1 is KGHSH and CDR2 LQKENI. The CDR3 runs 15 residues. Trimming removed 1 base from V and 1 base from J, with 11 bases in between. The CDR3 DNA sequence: TGTGCCAGCTCACCACAGGGGCCTATATCCTACGAGCAGTACTTC. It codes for CASSPQGPISYEQYF.

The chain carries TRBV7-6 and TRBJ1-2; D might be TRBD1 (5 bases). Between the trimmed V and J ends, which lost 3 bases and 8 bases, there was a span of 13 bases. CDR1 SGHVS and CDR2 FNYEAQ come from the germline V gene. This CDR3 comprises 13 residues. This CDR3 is CASSFAGSQGYTF. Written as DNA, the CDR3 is TGTGCCAGCAGCTTCGCAGGGAGTCAGGGCTACACCTTC.

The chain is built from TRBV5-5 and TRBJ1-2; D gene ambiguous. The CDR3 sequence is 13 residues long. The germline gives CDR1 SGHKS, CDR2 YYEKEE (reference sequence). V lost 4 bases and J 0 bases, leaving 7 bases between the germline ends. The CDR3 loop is CASSPVPNYGYTF. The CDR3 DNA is TGTGCCAGCAGCCCGGTACCTAACTATGGCTACACCTTC.

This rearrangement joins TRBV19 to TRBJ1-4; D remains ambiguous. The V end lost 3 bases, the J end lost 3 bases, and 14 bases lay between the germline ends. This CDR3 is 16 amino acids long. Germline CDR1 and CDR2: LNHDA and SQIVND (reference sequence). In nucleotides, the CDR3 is TGTGCCAGTAGTATCGGCCAACGAGCCCCTAATGAAAAACTGTTTTTT. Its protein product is CASSIGQRAPNEKLFF.

The CDR3 nucleotides are TGCGCCAGCAGCTTGGCCGAGGAATCCTACAATGAGCAGTTCTTC. It is translated as CASSLAEESYNEQFF. The chain links TRBV5-1 to TRBJ2-1; the D is unclear. Per germline, CDR1 SGHRS and CDR2 YFSETQ. Trimming took off 0 bases at V and 1 base at J, with 8 bases between the two ends. This CDR3 is built from 15 residues.

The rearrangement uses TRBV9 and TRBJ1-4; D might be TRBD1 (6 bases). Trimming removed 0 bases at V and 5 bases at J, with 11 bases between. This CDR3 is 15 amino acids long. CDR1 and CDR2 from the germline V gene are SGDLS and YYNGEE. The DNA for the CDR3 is TGTGCCAGCAGCGTAGGGGGGGGCTGGAATGAAAAACTGTTTTTT. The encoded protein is CASSVGGGWNEKLFF.

The CDR3 sequence: CASSYSKDRPTLSYEQYF. The CDR3 nucleotides read TGCGCCAGCAGCTATTCTAAGGACAGGCCAACACTCTCCTACGAGCAGTACTTC. This chain links TRBV5-1 with TRBJ2-7; 7 positions agree with TRBD1. The V gene end was trimmed by 3 bases and the J gene end by 0 bases; junction bases not matched to a gene: 15. CDR1 SGHRS and CDR2 YFSETQ come from the germline V gene. This CDR3 is 18 amino acids long. The complete variable domain, with remaining parts taken from reference TRBV5-1 and TRBJ2-7, reads KAGVTQTPRYLIKTRGQQVTLSCSPISGHRSVSWYQQTPGQGLQFLFEYFSETQRNKGNFPGRFSGRQFSNSRSEMNVSTLELGDSALYLCASSYSKDRPTLSYEQYFGPGTRLTVT.

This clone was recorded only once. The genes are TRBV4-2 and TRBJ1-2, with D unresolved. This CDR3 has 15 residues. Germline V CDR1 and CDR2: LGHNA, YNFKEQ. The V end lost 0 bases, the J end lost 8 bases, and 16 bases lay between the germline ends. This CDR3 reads CASSQDLTRPGGYTF. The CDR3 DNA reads TGTGCCAGCAGCCAAGATCTTACACGTCCCGGCGGCTACACCTTC.

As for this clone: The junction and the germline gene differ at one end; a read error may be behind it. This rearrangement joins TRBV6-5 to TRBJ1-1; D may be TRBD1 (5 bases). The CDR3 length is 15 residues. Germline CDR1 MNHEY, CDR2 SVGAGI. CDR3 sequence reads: CASSRGSRGSPHREF. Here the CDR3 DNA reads TGTGCCAGCAGCCGCGGTTCGAGGGGATCCCCCCACCGGGAGTTT.

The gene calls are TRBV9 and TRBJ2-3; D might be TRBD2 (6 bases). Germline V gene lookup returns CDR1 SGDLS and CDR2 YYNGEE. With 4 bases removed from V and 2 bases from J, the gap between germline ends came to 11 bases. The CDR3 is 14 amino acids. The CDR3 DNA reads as TGTGCCAGCAGCCCCGGGACTGACACAGATACGCAGTATTTT. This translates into CASSPGTDTDTQYF.

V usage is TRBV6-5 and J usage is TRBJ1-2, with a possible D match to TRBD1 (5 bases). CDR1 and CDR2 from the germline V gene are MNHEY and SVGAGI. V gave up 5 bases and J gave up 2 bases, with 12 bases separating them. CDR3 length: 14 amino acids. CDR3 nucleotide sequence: TGTGCCAGCAGTCTCCGCCGGGACAACTATGGCTACACCTTC. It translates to CASSLRRDNYGYTF.

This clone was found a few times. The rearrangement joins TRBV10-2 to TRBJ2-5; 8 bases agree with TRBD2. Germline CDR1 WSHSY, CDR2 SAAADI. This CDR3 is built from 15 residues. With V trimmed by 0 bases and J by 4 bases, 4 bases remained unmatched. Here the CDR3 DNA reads TGCGCCAGCAGTGAGTCGGGACTAGTCTTAGAGACCCAGTACTTC. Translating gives CASSESGLVLETQYF.

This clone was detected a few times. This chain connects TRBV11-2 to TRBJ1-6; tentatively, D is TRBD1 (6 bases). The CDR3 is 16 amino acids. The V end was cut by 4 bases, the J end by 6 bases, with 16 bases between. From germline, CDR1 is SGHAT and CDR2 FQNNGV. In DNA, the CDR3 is TGTGCCAGCAGCTACCACAGGGACTTCGGTAATTCACCCCTCCACTTT. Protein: CASSYHRDFGNSPLHF.

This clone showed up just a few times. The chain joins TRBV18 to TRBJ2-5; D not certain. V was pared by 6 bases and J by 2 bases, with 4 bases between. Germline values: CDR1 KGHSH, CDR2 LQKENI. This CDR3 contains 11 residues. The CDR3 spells CASSYQETQYF. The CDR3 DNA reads TGTGCCAGCTCGTATCAAGAGACCCAGTACTTC.

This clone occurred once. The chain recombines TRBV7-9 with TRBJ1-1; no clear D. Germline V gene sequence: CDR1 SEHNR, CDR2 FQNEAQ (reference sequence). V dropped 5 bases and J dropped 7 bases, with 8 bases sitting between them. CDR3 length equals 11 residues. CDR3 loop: CASSKTNEAFF. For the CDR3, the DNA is TGTGCCAGCAGCAAGACGAATGAAGCTTTCTTT.

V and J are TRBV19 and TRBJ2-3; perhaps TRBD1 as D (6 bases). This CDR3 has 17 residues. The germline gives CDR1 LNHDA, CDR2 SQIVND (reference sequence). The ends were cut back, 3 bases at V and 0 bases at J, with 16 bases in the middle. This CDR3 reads CASSIEGGSLSTDTQYF. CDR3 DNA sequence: TGTGCCAGTAGTATTGAAGGGGGAAGCTTAAGCACAGATACGCAGTATTTT.

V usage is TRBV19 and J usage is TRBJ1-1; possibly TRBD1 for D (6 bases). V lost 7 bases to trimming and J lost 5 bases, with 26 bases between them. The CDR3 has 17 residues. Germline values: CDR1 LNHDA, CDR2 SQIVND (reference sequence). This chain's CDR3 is CASNRFLGAEVWTEAFF. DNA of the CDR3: TGTGCCAGTAATCGTTTTCTGGGGGCGGAGGTATGGACTGAAGCTTTCTTT.

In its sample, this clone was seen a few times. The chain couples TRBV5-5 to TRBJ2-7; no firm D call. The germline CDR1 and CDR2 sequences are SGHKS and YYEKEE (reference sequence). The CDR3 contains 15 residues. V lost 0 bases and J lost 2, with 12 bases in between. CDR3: CASSLGSGIPYEQYF. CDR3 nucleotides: TGTGCCAGCAGCTTGGGATCTGGGATCCCCTACGAGCAGTACTTC.